This T cell receptor beta chain was captured by sequencing in a study of beta chain features in type 1 diabetes. Overall study results and limits: Patients' naive, central memory and regulatory TCRB repertoires appeared more alike than those of healthy donors. Lower insertion and higher deletion counts appeared at VDJ junctions in type 1 diabetes patients.

This CDR3 spans 15 amino acids. With V trimmed by 4 bases and J by 6 bases, 10 bases remained unmatched. Germline CDR1 SGHNT, CDR2 YYREEE (reference sequence). The entirety of the isolated RNA underwent reverse transcription, so expressed TCRB transcripts were sequenced. Repertoires were generated with immunoSEQ multiplex PCR, while TCRdb's copy carries only in-frame clones and drops some. Found here are more than 150,000 clones, 11% of them singletons; the top ten hold roughly 1.9%. On average, the one heparinised blood draw given by each donor was 90 to 150 mL. Only a few counts were recorded for this clone. No antigen is known for it.

The TCR originated in a man in his late teens or twenties in good health. The chain is built from TRBV5-4 and TRBJ1-2, with 9 bases matching TRBD1. Sequencing was performed on central memory CD4+ T cells from blood. CDR3 DNA sequence: TGTGCCAGCAGCCCCGGAGGACAGGGGATTAATGGCTACACCTTC. Residues: CASSPGGQGINGYTF.